This T cell receptor (beta chain) is from a study of blood T cell repertoires in COVID-19. On the study more broadly: Specimens from acute and convalescent COVID-19 originated in the United States, Italy and Spain. PBMCs, B-cell-depleted T cells, or T cells were the source of the cDNA or gDNA that made up the material.

The authors' processing: Using reference gene primer amplification, nucleated cell counts were estimated. The repertoire was sequenced with immunoSEQ multiplex PCR; TCRdb's copy has only in-frame clones and lacks some. Clone size and the V and J calls come from that table; the DNA yielded D and trimming. The table has roughly 140,000 clones, roughly 85% seen once. Sample: peripheral blood. This clonotype was obtained from a man aged 50-59 years with acute or convalescent COVID-19.

This chain's CDR3 is CASQVQEGISEQFF. DNA for the CDR3: TGTGCCAGCCAGGTACAGGAGGGGATTAGTGAGCAGTTCTTC. The V call is TRBV27, the J call TRBJ2-1; D possibly corresponds to TRBD2 (6 bases). The germline gives CDR1 MNHEY, CDR2 SMNVEV (reference sequence). This CDR3 comprises 14 residues. Between the trimmed V and J ends, which lost 8 bases and 9 bases, there was a span of 20 bases.